This TCR beta chain was observed in a study of shared clonotypes between healthy human individuals. In germline, CDR1 is SGHNT, CDR2 YYREEE (reference sequence). Trimming pared 4 bases from V and 4 bases from J, leaving 18 bases between. The CDR3 covers 15 residues. TCRdb's copy holds only in-frame clones and misses some; the assay was immunoSEQ multiplex PCR. The profile shows about 640,000 clones, approximately 79% of them singletons. The chain combines TRBV5-4 with TRBJ2-7; D call uncertain. The TCR comes from a woman in her 30s in good health. Sequenced material: memory CD4+ T cells sorted from blood. The subset: CD45RA-negative fraction. CDR3 coding DNA: TGTGCCAGCAGCCCCCCAGGCGCGGTCGGGTACGAGCAGTACTTC. Translated, it gives CASSPPGAVGYEQYF.